The entry below describes one T cell receptor (beta chain). Clones were sequenced by immunoSEQ multiplex PCR, and TCRdb holds only the in-frame ones, with some missing. In the table there are more than 95,000 clones, about four fifths of which are singletons. This entry belongs to a study of blood T cell repertoires in COVID-19. The wider study: The United States, Italy and Spain were the sources of the acute and convalescent COVID-19 samples.

This CDR3 has 15 residues. Germline CDR1 MNHEY, CDR2 SVGEGT. Trimming stripped 6 bases from V and 5 bases from J, with 17 bases between. Input material: peripheral blood. The chain links TRBV6-2 or TRBV6-3 to TRBJ1-5; unclear D gene. This TCR derives from a man between 60 and 75 years old with acute or convalescent COVID-19. Here the CDR3 DNA reads TGTGCCAGCAGCCGGTATGAGGACTATGATCAGCCCCAGCATTTT. As protein: CASSRYEDYDQPQHF.